Listed here are 28 T cell receptor beta chains from one sample, sequenced in a study of lung T cells in sarcoidosis with Löfgren's syndrome. TCRdb processed the reads anew with MiXCR; each CDR3 protein has one entry. Found here are 15,000 to 25,000 distinct CDR3 sequences, 20% to 25% of them singletons; the top ten hold roughly 4.5%. The source material was CD4+ T cells from PBMCs. These receptors all come from a human donor with sarcoidosis (Löfgren's syndrome or another form), or a control subject (not recorded which).

There are many counts of this clonotype. The junction shows a germline mismatch at one end, possibly a read error. The V and J genes are TRBV2 and TRBJ1-2, with TRBD1 identical over 8 bases. Germline assignment: CDR1 SNHLY and CDR2 FYNNEI. This CDR3 has 15 residues. CDR3 coding DNA: TGTGCCAGCAGGGAAGCCGGGACAGGCCTAAATGGCTACACCTTC. This encodes CASREAGTGLNGYTF. Based on the CDR3 plus reference TRBV2 and TRBJ1-2, the full variable domain is EPEVTQTPSHQVTQMGQEVILRCVPISNHLYFYWYRQILGQKVEFLVSFYNNEISEKSEIFDDQFSVERPDGSNFTLKIRSTKLEDSAMYFCASREAGTGLNGYTFGSGTRLTVV.

This clonotype is medium-sized by share. This chain joins TRBV28 and TRBJ1-6, with D possibly TRBD1 on 5 matching bases. The V gene's germline CDR1 is MDHEN and CDR2 SYDVKM. Trimming shortened V by 5 bases and J by 9 bases, and 29 bases separated the two germline ends. The CDR3 extends over 19 amino acids. As DNA, the CDR3 is TGTGCCAGCAGTCCCCATCTTTTGAGACAGCTGCGCTTGAGTTCACCCCTCCACTTT. As protein: CASSPHLLRQLRLSSPLHF.

This clonotype came up many times. V gene TRBV12-3 or TRBV12-4 combines with J gene TRBJ1-5; no firm D call. Trimming stripped 2 bases from V and 3 bases from J, with 11 bases between. The CDR3 runs to 15 residues. The CDR3 nucleotides read TGTGCCAGCAGTTTATCCGGGCGCCTCAATCAGCCCCAGCATTTT. This codes for CASSLSGRLNQPQHF.

With regard to this clonotype: Being one base from a much bigger clone, this may be a read error. In DNA, the CDR3 is TGCGCCAGCAGCACGGGACAGATACAAGAGACCCAGTACTTC. Translated, it gives CASSTGQIQETQYF. The chain employs TRBV5-1 and TRBJ2-5; TRBD1 matches at 7 bases. The CDR3 runs to 14 residues. CDR1 is SGHRS, CDR2 YFSETQ, per germline. V lost 4 bases, J lost 2 bases, and 5 bases stayed unmatched. Using reference TRBV5-1 and TRBJ2-5 for the parts outside the CDR3, the full variable domain is KAGVTQTPRYLIKTRGQQVTLSCSPISGHRSVSWYQQTPGQGLQFLFEYFSETQRNKGNFPGRFSGRQFSNSRSEMNVSTLELGDSALYLCASSTGQIQETQYFGPGTRLLVL.

This clonotype was picked up many times. The chain employs TRBV15 and TRBJ2-3; D is ambiguous. V was trimmed by 0 bases and J by 0 bases, leaving 4 bases between them. There are 14 residues in the CDR3. Germline-derived CDR1 and CDR2 are LNHNV and YYDKDF (reference sequence). CDR3 in DNA: TGTGCCACCAGCAGAGAGACTAGCACAGATACGCAGTATTTT. As protein: CATSRETSTDTQYF.

Worth noting for this clonotype: Just one base apart from a much larger clone, this may be a read error. The rearrangement joins TRBV29-1 to TRBJ2-7; D may be TRBD1 (5 bases). The CDR3 is made up of 13 amino acids. Germline loops: CDR1 SQVTM, CDR2 ANQGSEA. The CDR3 coding sequence is TGCAGAGTTGTGCAGGGTGGGAAGGACGAGCAGTACTTC. This gives the protein CRVVQGGKDEQYF.

This clonotype occurred a few times. The CDR3 DNA follows: TGTGCCAGCAGCTTTGGCACGGGGGGGCGCAACACCGGGGAGCTGTTTTTT. Translated: CASSFGTGGRNTGELFF. The chain is built from TRBV11-2 and TRBJ2-2; 8 bases fit TRBD2. The CDR3 extends over 17 amino acids. V lost 3 bases, J lost 2 bases, and 8 bases stayed unmatched. Looked up from germline, CDR1 is SGHAT and CDR2 is FQNNGV.

In this sample, this clonotype turned up once. This may arise from a read error, as a much more abundant clone is one base away. The gene calls are TRBV2 and TRBJ2-3; 7 bases are a match to TRBD2. This CDR3 comprises 16 residues. V lost 0 bases and J lost 3; bases outside the gene matches: 6. The germline CDR1 and CDR2 sequences are SNHLY and FYNNEI. CDR3 sequence reads: CASSEAVSGRTDTQYF. The CDR3 DNA is TGTGCCAGCAGTGAAGCGGTTAGCGGGCGGACAGATACGCAGTATTTT.

About this clonotype: This clone may be a read error of a much larger clone one base away. V gene TRBV19 combines with J gene TRBJ1-2; D might be TRBD1 (5 bases). CDR1 is LNHDA and CDR2 is SQIVND in the germline V gene (reference sequence). This CDR3 contains 11 residues. The CDR3 here is CATGTFYGYIF. CDR3 DNA: TGTGCCACGGGGACCTTCTATGGCTACATCTTC.

There are many counts of this clonotype. This sequence joins TRBV7-8 and TRBJ2-3; 7 bases agree with TRBD2. The V gene end was trimmed by 2 bases and the J gene end by 1 base; junction bases not matched to a gene: 12. The CDR3 loop spans 18 amino acids. Germline values: CDR1 SGHVS, CDR2 FQNEAQ. Here the CDR3 reads CASSLRVTSSAGTDTQYF. The CDR3 nucleotides are TGTGCCAGCAGCTTACGCGTGACTAGCTCGGCGGGCACAGATACGCAGTATTTT.

This clonotype was seen repeatedly, ten times or more. This sequence joins TRBV5-1 and TRBJ2-5; the match to TRBD1 covers 11 bases. The CDR3 spans 14 residues. The J segment lost 4 bases and the V segment lost 4 bases, leaving 3 bases of the junction unmatched. Germline CDR1 SGHRS, CDR2 YFSETQ. The CDR3 sequence: CASSQGTGGETQYF. CDR3 sequence (DNA): TGCGCCAGCAGCCAAGGGACAGGGGGAGAGACCCAGTACTTC. Using reference TRBV5-1 and TRBJ2-5 for the parts outside the CDR3, the full variable domain is KAGVTQTPRYLIKTRGQQVTLSCSPISGHRSVSWYQQTPGQGLQFLFEYFSETQRNKGNFPGRFSGRQFSNSRSEMNVSTLELGDSALYLCASSQGTGGETQYFGPGTRLLVL.

This clonotype was seen repeatedly, ten times or more. The rearrangement uses TRBV6-6 and TRBJ2-1; either TRBD1 or TRBD2 may supply D (6 bases each). The V gene's germline CDR1 is MNHNY and CDR2 SVGAGI (reference sequence). The V end was cut by 0 bases, the J end by 3 bases, with 15 bases between. There are 17 residues in the CDR3. The CDR3 nucleotides read TGTGCCAGCAGTTACTCGCCCCTAGGGGGACTCTACAATGAGCAGTTCTTC. This sequence encodes CASSYSPLGGLYNEQFF.

The rearrangement joins TRBV6-1 to TRBJ2-1; TRBD2 matches 7 bases. Unmatched junction bases numbered 9, after V lost 2 bases and J lost 11 bases. Germline CDR1 reads MNHNS; CDR2 reads SASEGT. The CDR3 has 14 amino acids. Here the CDR3 reads CASSERGGSGKQFF. DNA for the CDR3: TGTGCCAGCAGTGAACGGGGAGGGTCGGGGAAGCAGTTCTTC.

This clonotype was found many times. The chain links TRBV11-2 to TRBJ1-1; D uncertain. This CDR3 is 13 amino acids long. Trimming shortened V by 0 bases and J by 1 base, and 3 bases separated the two germline ends. Germline loops: CDR1 SGHAT, CDR2 FQNNGV. The CDR3 is CASSLERNTEAFF. The CDR3 DNA reads TGTGCCAGCAGCTTAGAACGGAACACTGAAGCTTTCTTT.

Remarks on this clonotype: It may be a read error: a sequence one base away is much more abundant. The gene calls are TRBV7-2 and TRBJ2-2, with D possibly being TRBD1 or TRBD2 (5 bases each). This CDR3 has 19 amino acids. With 4 bases removed from V and 3 bases from J, the gap between germline ends came to 24 bases. Germline-derived CDR1 and CDR2 are SGHTA and FQGNSA. The CDR3 DNA follows: TGTGCCAGCAGCTCCGGGGCTCGGGTGCGCCCTCGAGACACCGGGGAGCTGTTTTTT. Its translation is CASSSGARVRPRDTGELFF.

This clonotype rates as medium-sized (0.01 to 0.1%). The V gene is TRBV27, the J gene TRBJ2-3, with 8 bases lining up with TRBD1. Looked up from germline, CDR1 is MNHEY and CDR2 is SMNVEV (reference sequence). Trimming cost V 2 bases and J 2 bases; bases outside gene matches: 9. The CDR3 covers 17 residues. The CDR3 here is CASSLRSGGVITDTQYF. CDR3 in DNA: TGTGCCAGCAGTTTAAGGTCAGGGGGCGTTATCACAGATACGCAGTATTTT.

This clonotype was seen many times. The chain employs TRBV5-1 and TRBJ1-3; tentative D call: TRBD1 (6 bases). The CDR3 has 17 amino acids. Germline loops: CDR1 SGHRS, CDR2 YFSETQ. V shed 2 bases and J shed 2 bases, with 17 bases lying between them. CDR3: CASSFEISTGTGNTIYF. The CDR3 nucleotides read TGCGCCAGCAGCTTCGAAATCTCGACAGGTACTGGAAACACCATATATTTT.

This clonotype came up many times. This chain connects TRBV5-1 to TRBJ2-5; no reliable D call. Between the trimmed V and J ends, which lost 7 bases and 0 bases, there was a span of 7 bases. The CDR3 runs to 12 residues. Germline V gene data show CDR1 as SGHRS and CDR2 as YFSETQ. CDR3 nucleotide sequence: TGCGCCAGCGGCATAGACCAAGAGACCCAGTACTTC. This sequence encodes CASGIDQETQYF.

Only a few counts were recorded for this clonotype. The chain recombines TRBV29-1 with TRBJ2-7, with no clear D. This CDR3 comprises 16 residues. The V gene lost 3 bases and the J gene lost 6 bases, with 24 bases spanning the gap. Germline CDR1 reads SQVTM; CDR2 reads ANQGSEA. CDR3 sequence reads: CSVDSGKGGSVSEQYF. CDR3 bases: TGCAGCGTTGACTCGGGTAAAGGCGGATCAGTAAGCGAGCAGTACTTC.

The chain uses TRBV10-3 and TRBJ2-7; D is perhaps TRBD2 (6 bases). The CDR3 runs 15 residues. Trimming removed 5 bases from V and 6 bases from J, with 20 bases in between. Germline V gene lookup returns CDR1 ENHRY and CDR2 SYGVKD. The CDR3 nucleotides are TGTGCCATCAGTCAATTCGCGGGGATCTTCTTCGAGCAGTACTTC. This sequence encodes CAISQFAGIFFEQYF.

This clonotype occurred many times. The genes are TRBV28 and TRBJ1-5; D not certain. Germline-derived CDR1 and CDR2 are MDHEN and SYDVKM. This CDR3 region has 17 residues. Trimming left V 2 bases short and J 4 bases short, with 18 bases between. The CDR3 DNA is TGTGCCAGCAGTTTAATTGTGGCGGGTTTACGAAATCAGCCCCAGCATTTT. Protein product: CASSLIVAGLRNQPQHF.

A word on this clonotype: One end of the junction varies from germline; a read error may be responsible. This chain links TRBV6-1 with TRBJ2-1, with D unresolved. There are 13 residues in the CDR3. Germline-derived CDR1 and CDR2 are MNHNS and SASEGT. The CDR3 nucleotides read TGTGCGCCGCATGACCCCATTTACAACGAGCAGTTCTTC. It encodes CAPHDPIYNEQFF.

This clonotype was seen at least ten times. This chain links TRBV14 with TRBJ2-5; D is ambiguous. The length of the CDR3 is 12 residues. Germline loops: CDR1 SGHDN, CDR2 FVKESK. V dropped 3 bases and J dropped 5 bases, with 7 bases sitting between them. The CDR3 region is CASSQIRETQYF. DNA for the CDR3: TGTGCCAGCAGCCAGATCCGGGAGACCCAGTACTTC.

This clonotype was counted a few times. The chain carries TRBV2 and TRBJ2-1, with 15 bases aligning to TRBD2. J was trimmed by 0 bases and V by 4 bases; bases with no gene match: 1. This CDR3 region has 17 residues. From germline, CDR1 is SNHLY and CDR2 FYNNEI. This CDR3 reads CASSGTSGGASYNEQFF. DNA for the CDR3: TGTGCCAGCAGTGGGACTAGCGGGGGGGCCTCCTACAATGAGCAGTTCTTC.

This clonotype showed up many times. This chain joins TRBV3-1 and TRBJ1-6; tentatively, D is TRBD1 (6 bases). CDR1 is LGHDT and CDR2 is YNNKEL in the germline V gene (reference sequence). V was trimmed by 4 bases and J by 10 bases, leaving 11 bases between them. The CDR3 spans 13 residues. The CDR3 nucleotides read TGTGCCAGCAGCCGACAGGACGGGTCACCCCTCCACTTT. This translates into CASSRQDGSPLHF. The full variable domain, in which reference TRBV3-1 and TRBJ1-6 provide the parts outside the CDR3, is DTAVSQTPKYLVTQMGNDKSIKCEQNLGHDTMYWYKQDSKKFLKIMFSYNNKELIINETVPNRFSPKSPDKAHLNLHINSLELGDSAVYFCASSRQDGSPLHFGNGTRLTVT.

Ten or more counts support this clonotype. The chain's CDR3 is CASSQDLASQSGNTIYF. The CDR3 nucleotides are TGTGCCAGCAGCCAAGATTTAGCGTCTCAGAGTGGAAACACCATATATTTT. This rearrangement joins TRBV4-2 to TRBJ1-3, with unresolved D. V was pared by 0 bases and J by 3 bases, with 15 bases between. This CDR3 contains 17 residues. The germline V gene has CDR1 LGHNA and CDR2 YNFKEQ.

This clonotype is labeled medium-sized. The rearrangement joins TRBV7-2 to TRBJ1-1; a weak D match, TRBD1 (6 bases). V was shortened by 1 base and J by 6 bases, with 9 bases between the two germline ends. Germline V gene sequence: CDR1 SGHTA, CDR2 FQGNSA. CDR3 length: 13 amino acids. The CDR3 region has the DNA TGTGCCAGCAGCTTAGGTTCAGGGGCTGAAGCTTTCTTT. Its protein product is CASSLGSGAEAFF.

This clonotype appeared many times. The rearrangement links TRBV28 to TRBJ2-3, with D unresolved. V lost 8 bases, J lost 8 bases, and 5 bases lay in between. The CDR3 has 9 residues. The germline V gene has CDR1 MDHEN and CDR2 SYDVKM. Written as DNA, the CDR3 is TGTGCCAGCGGGTTTACGCAGTATTTT. This translates into CASGFTQYF.